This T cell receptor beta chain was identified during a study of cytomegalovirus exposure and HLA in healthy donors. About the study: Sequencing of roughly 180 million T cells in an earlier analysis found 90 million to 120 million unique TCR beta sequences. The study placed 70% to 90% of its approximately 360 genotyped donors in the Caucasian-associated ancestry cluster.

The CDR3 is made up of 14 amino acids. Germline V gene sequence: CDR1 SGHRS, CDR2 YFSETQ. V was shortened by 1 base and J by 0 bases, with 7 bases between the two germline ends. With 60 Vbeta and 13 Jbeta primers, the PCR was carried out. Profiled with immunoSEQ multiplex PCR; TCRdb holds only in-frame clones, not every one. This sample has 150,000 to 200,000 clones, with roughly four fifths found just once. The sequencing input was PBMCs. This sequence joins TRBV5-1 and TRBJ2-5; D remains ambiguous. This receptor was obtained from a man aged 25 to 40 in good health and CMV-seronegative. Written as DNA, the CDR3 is TGCGCCAGCAGCTTGTTCAGGAACCAAGAGACCCAGTACTTC. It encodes CASSLFRNQETQYF.